This T cell receptor (beta chain) was recorded in a study of cytomegalovirus exposure and HLA in healthy donors. Broader study findings: As a later analysis showed, a missense DCLRE1C variant was linked to trimming of TCR beta V- and J-genes.

The CDR3 is 16 amino acids. This clone appeared a single time. Its antigen is currently unknown. Use of 60 Vbeta and 13 Jbeta primers characterized the PCR. Using immunoSEQ multiplex PCR, the repertoire was profiled, and TCRdb retains in-frame clones only, with some absent. The sample contains over 150,000 clones, 75% to 85% of which appear only once. The rearrangement links TRBV7-5 to TRBJ1-2; the table gives TRBD1 as D, unverified against the DNA. TRBV7-5 is listed as a pseudogene. The clonotype was recovered from a man aged 25 to 45 in good health and CMV-seronegative. Material: PBMCs. The CDR3 bases are TGTGTCAGAAGCTCCCCCTACCAGACAGGGAACTATGGCTACACCTTC. Residues: CVRSSPYQTGNYGYTF.